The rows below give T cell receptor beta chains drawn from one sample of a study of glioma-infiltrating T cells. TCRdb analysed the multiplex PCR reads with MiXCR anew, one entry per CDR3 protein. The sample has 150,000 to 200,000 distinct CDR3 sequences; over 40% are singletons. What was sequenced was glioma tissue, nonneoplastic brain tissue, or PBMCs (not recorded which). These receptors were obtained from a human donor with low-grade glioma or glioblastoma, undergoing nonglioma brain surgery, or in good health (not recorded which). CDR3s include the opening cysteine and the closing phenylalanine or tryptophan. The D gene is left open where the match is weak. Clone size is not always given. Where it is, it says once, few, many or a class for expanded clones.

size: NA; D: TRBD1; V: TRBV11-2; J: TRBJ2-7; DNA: TGTGCCAGCAGCTTAACGGGTTCGGGACAGGGGTACGAGCAGTACTTC; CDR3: CASSLTGSGQGYEQYF
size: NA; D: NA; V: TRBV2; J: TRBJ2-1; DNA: TGTGCCAGCAGTGAGAGTGCGTTGGGGAAAAATGAGCGGTTCTTC; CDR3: CASSESALGKNERFF
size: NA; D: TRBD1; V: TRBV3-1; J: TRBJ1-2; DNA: TGTGCCAGAAGCCAAGATAGACAGGGGAATACTCGTGGCTACACCTTC; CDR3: CARSQDRQGNTRGYTF
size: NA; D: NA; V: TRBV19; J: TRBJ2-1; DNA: TGTGCCAGTAATTCGGGGGAGCGGTACAATGAGCAGTTCTTC; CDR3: CASNSGERYNEQFF
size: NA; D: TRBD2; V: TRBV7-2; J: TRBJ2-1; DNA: TGTGCCAGCAGCTCCAGACTAGCGGGAGGGGATGAGCAGTTCTTC; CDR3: CASSSRLAGGDEQFF
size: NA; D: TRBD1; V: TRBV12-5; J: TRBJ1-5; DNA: TGTGCTAGTGGTAGGGGGCAGGGGGGTTATAGCAATCAGCCCCAGCATTTT; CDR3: CASGRGQGGYSNQPQHF
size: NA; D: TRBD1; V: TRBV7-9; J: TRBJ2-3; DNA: TGTGCCAGCAGCTTCATGACAGGGGAACTGAGCACAGATACGCAGTATTTT; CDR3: CASSFMTGELSTDTQYF
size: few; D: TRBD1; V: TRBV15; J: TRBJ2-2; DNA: TGTGCCACCCAGGGGACAGGGACCGGGGAGCTGTTTTTT; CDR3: CATQGTGTGELFF
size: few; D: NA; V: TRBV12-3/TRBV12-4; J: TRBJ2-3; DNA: TGTGCCAGCAGTCGAGACCAGGGCGATACGCAGTATTTT; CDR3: CASSRDQGDTQYF
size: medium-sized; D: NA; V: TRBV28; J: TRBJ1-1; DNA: TGTGCCAGCAGTTCCTACAGAATTATGAACACTGAAGCTTTCTTT; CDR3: CASSSYRIMNTEAFF
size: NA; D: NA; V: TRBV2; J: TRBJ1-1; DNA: TGTGCCAGCAGCATCCTTACCACTGAAGCTTTCTTT; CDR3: CASSILTTEAFF
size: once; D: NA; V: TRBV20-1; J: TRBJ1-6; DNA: TGCAGCTCCGGGACTGTAGGCCAGAATTCACCCCTCCACTTT; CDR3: CSSGTVGQNSPLHF
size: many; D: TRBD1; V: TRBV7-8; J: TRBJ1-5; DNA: TGTGCCAGCAGCGCTGACAGGGTCGGGTCGGATCAGCCCCAGCATTTT; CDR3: CASSADRVGSDQPQHF
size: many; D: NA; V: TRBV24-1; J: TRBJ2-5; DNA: TGTGCCACCAGTGATCCCACAGGAATCCAAGAGACCCAGTACTTC; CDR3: CATSDPTGIQETQYF
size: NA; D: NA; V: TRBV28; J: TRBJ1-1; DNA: TGTGCAGGCAGTACCCAGGGGAATCCTGAAGCTTTCTTT; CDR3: CAGSTQGNPEAFF
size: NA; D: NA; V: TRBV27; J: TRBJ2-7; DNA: TGTACCAGCAGTTTAAGGTCCAGCGGTGGACTCTACGATCAGTACTTC; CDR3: CTSSLRSSGGLYDQYF
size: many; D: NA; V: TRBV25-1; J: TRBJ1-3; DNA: TGTGCCAGCAGTGAGGGGGCCTCTGGAAACACCATATATTTT; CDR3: CASSEGASGNTIYF
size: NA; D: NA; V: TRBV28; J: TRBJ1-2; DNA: TGTGCCAGCACCGGTCACTATAACTACACCTTC; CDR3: CASTGHYNYTF